A single sample gave rise to the 20 T cell receptor beta chains below, sequenced in a study of CD8+ T cells in alopecia areata. Documented treatment: oral pan-JAK inhibitor, 5-10 mg twice daily. cDNA serving as the sequencing template came from extracted, reverse transcribed RNA. Method: immunoSEQ multiplex PCR; TCRdb's copy keeps in-frame clones and lacks some. The sample yields over 200,000 clones, 64% seen once. The sequenced sample was CD4+ T cells sorted from blood, obtained at week 4, from a patient treated with tofacitinib. Every receptor here comes from a human donor with alopecia areata.

This clone was counted between two and nine times. The chain couples TRBV5-1 to TRBJ1-1; TRBD1 is a possible D gene (6 bases). This CDR3 comprises 14 residues. V gave up 3 bases and J gave up 0 bases, with 9 bases separating them. The germline CDR1 and CDR2 sequences are SGHRS and YFSETQ. CDR3 region: CASSSGTMNTEAFF. The CDR3 DNA reads as TGCGCCAGCAGCTCCGGGACAATGAACACTGAAGCTTTCTTT.

The chain links TRBV15 to TRBJ2-3; 7 nucleotides line up with TRBD2. The CDR3 runs 15 residues. Losses at the gene ends were 7 bases for V and 0 bases for J; bases not matched to a gene: 7. The V gene's germline CDR1 is LNHNV and CDR2 YYDKDF (reference sequence). The CDR3 nucleotides are TGTGCCACCAAACGAGGGCGGGGGAGCACAGATACGCAGTATTTT. It codes for CATKRGRGSTDTQYF.

V usage is TRBV30 and J usage is TRBJ2-3; D not resolved. The CDR3 sequence is 15 residues long. Germline CDR1 GTSNPN, CDR2 SVGIG (reference sequence). Trimming cost V 0 bases and J 0 bases, with 10 bases left between them. The CDR3 is CAWSVSFTSTDTQYF. The CDR3 DNA reads TGTGCCTGGAGTGTTAGTTTTACTAGCACAGATACGCAGTATTTT. The variable domain in full, completed from reference TRBV30 and TRBJ2-3, reads SQTIHQWPATLVQPVGSPLSLECTVEGTSNPNLYWYRQAAGRGLQLLFYSVGIGQISSEVPQNLSASRPQDRQFILSSKKLLLSDSGFYLCAWSVSFTSTDTQYFGPGTRLTVL.

This clone occurred a few times. The V call is TRBV5-4, the J call TRBJ2-3, with no clear D. The CDR3 spans 12 residues. V gave up 4 bases and J gave up 0 bases, with 3 bases separating them. Germline values: CDR1 SGHNT, CDR2 YYREEE (reference sequence). Here the CDR3 reads CASSTSTDTQYF. CDR3 coding DNA: TGTGCCAGCAGCACCAGCACAGATACGCAGTATTTT.

V usage is TRBV30 and J usage is TRBJ1-6; TRBD1 might be the D (5 bases). Germline CDR1 reads GTSNPN; CDR2 reads SVGIG (reference sequence). The CDR3 has 13 residues. V was cut by 5 bases and J by 9 bases, with 14 bases left in between. For the CDR3, the DNA is TGTGCCTGGGGGCCGGGGGTGAGTTCACCCCTCCACTTT. Translation gives CAWGPGVSSPLHF.

The chain combines TRBV2 with TRBJ1-6; 10 nucleotides line up with TRBD1. The trim removed 10 bases at V and 10 bases at J, leaving 4 bases unmatched. The CDR3 has 12 amino acids. The germline CDR1 and CDR2 sequences are SNHLY and FYNNEI. The CDR3 reads CATGTGESPLHF. CDR3 bases: TGTGCCACCGGGACAGGGGAATCACCCCTCCACTTT.

Only one count was recorded for this clone. V is TRBV20-1 and J is TRBJ1-2; no firm D call. CDR1 and CDR2 from the germline V gene are DFQATT and SNEGSKA (reference sequence). The CDR3 has 11 amino acids. The V gene lost 7 bases and the J gene lost 2 bases, with 8 bases spanning the gap. The CDR3 DNA reads TGCAGTGTGGCGGGGAACTATGGCTACACCTTC. This translates into CSVAGNYGYTF.

The gene calls are TRBV2 and TRBJ2-1, with 9 bases fitting TRBD2. Germline CDR1 is SNHLY and CDR2 is FYNNEI. V was clipped by 5 bases and J by 3 bases; unmatched bases: 5. The CDR3 loop spans 15 amino acids. CDR3 protein: CASSKLAGFYNEQFF. The CDR3 DNA follows: TGTGCCAGCAGTAAGCTAGCGGGGTTCTACAATGAGCAGTTCTTC.

This chain connects TRBV7-3 to TRBJ2-2; D gene ambiguous. The CDR3 sequence is 13 residues long. Germline V gene data show CDR1 as SGHTA and CDR2 as FQGTGA. Trimming pared 5 bases from V and 1 base from J, leaving 5 bases between. The chain's CDR3 is CASSTENTGELFF. DNA of the CDR3: TGTGCCAGCAGCACCGAGAACACCGGGGAGCTGTTTTTT.

This clone was recorded a few times. The rearrangement links TRBV4-1 to TRBJ1-1, with a weak D call TRBD1 (5 bases). This CDR3 is 18 amino acids long. CDR1 and CDR2 from the germline V gene are MGHRA and YSYEKL. Trimming shortened V by 3 bases and J by 1 base, and 21 bases separated the two germline ends. CDR3 protein: CASSQDLYRDSQNTEAFF. In nucleotides, the CDR3 is TGCGCCAGCAGCCAGGACTTATACCGGGACTCTCAGAACACTGAAGCTTTCTTT.

There are a few counts of this clone. V gene TRBV30 combines with J gene TRBJ2-5, with D perhaps matching TRBD1 (6 bases). The germline gives CDR1 GTSNPN, CDR2 SVGIG (reference sequence). Trimming took off 2 bases at V and 5 bases at J, with 12 bases between the two ends. The CDR3 is 13 residues long. In nucleotides, the CDR3 is TGTGCCTGGAGTAAACAGGGTCCCGAGACCCAGTACTTC. Amino acid sequence: CAWSKQGPETQYF.

The chain recombines TRBV6-1 with TRBJ2-7, with 10 bases matching TRBD1. The CDR3 is 13 amino acids. The J segment lost 3 bases and the V segment lost 8 bases, leaving 4 bases of the junction unmatched. Germline V gives CDR1 MNHNS, CDR2 SASEGT. CDR3 nucleotide sequence: TGTGCCAGCGACCGGGACAGGGGCTACGAGCAGTACTTC. It translates to CASDRDRGYEQYF.

The chain joins TRBV15 to TRBJ1-5; D perhaps matches TRBD1 (5 bases). This CDR3 comprises 16 residues. The germline gives CDR1 LNHNV, CDR2 YYDKDF (reference sequence). Deletions cut 1 base from V and 5 bases from J, with 15 bases between. CDR3 sequence: CATSRGDGGRDQPQHF. CDR3 DNA: TGTGCCACCAGCAGAGGGGACGGAGGGAGGGATCAGCCCCAGCATTTT.

This clone was seen a few times. This chain links TRBV6-1 with TRBJ2-2; D may correspond to TRBD1 or TRBD2 (5 bases each). In germline, CDR1 is MNHNS, CDR2 SASEGT. There are 16 residues in the CDR3. Trimming removed 2 bases at V and 4 bases at J, with 14 bases between. The CDR3: CASSESGRRGTGELFF. As DNA, the CDR3 is TGTGCCAGCAGTGAATCGGGGCGGCGCGGCACCGGGGAGCTGTTTTTT.

The chain recombines TRBV10-3 with TRBJ2-7; no definite D call. Trimming removed 2 bases at V and 7 bases at J, with 9 bases between. The CDR3 contains 12 residues. Germline V gene sequence: CDR1 ENHRY, CDR2 SYGVKD. The CDR3 sequence: CAISEPASEQYF. CDR3 bases: TGTGCCATCAGTGAGCCGGCCTCTGAGCAGTACTTC.

This clone was seen only a few times. This chain joins TRBV10-3 and TRBJ2-3; tentative D call: TRBD1 (6 bases). V dropped 2 bases and J dropped 6 bases, with 9 bases sitting between them. CDR1 and CDR2 (germline): ENHRY, SYGVKD. The CDR3 length is 13 residues. The CDR3 is CAISETQGDTQYF. The CDR3, as DNA: TGTGCCATCAGTGAGACGCAGGGGGATACGCAGTATTTT.

This clone turned up a few times. J is TRBJ1-5 and V is TRBV29-1; D remains unclear. The CDR3 spans 15 residues. The V and J ends lost 5 bases and 2 bases respectively, with 16 bases between them. Germline values: CDR1 SQVTM, CDR2 ANQGSEA. DNA of the CDR3: TGCAGCGTTACGTTCGGGGTGTCTGGCAATCAGCCCCAGCATTTT. It encodes CSVTFGVSGNQPQHF.

This rearrangement joins TRBV20-1 to TRBJ1-2; tentatively, D is TRBD1 (5 bases). CDR1 DFQATT and CDR2 SNEGSKA come from the germline V gene (reference sequence). The CDR3 totals 11 residues. With 5 bases removed from V and 8 bases from J, the gap between germline ends came to 12 bases. The CDR3 here is CSAYDSGGYTF. The CDR3 bases are TGCAGTGCTTACGACAGCGGGGGCTACACCTTC.

This clone showed up just a few times. The V and J genes are TRBV2 and TRBJ2-7; D might be TRBD2 (5 bases). Trimming left V 7 bases short and J 4 bases short, with 14 bases between. The CDR3 extends over 13 amino acids. The V gene's germline CDR1 is SNHLY and CDR2 FYNNEI. Written as DNA, the CDR3 is TGTGCCAGCAATACACTAGATGGGTACGAGCAGTACTTC. The encoded protein is CASNTLDGYEQYF. The whole variable domain, remainder taken from reference TRBV2 and TRBJ2-7, is EPEVTQTPSHQVTQMGQEVILRCVPISNHLYFYWYRQILGQKVEFLVSFYNNEISEKSEIFDDQFSVERPDGSNFTLKIRSTKLEDSAMYFCASNTLDGYEQYFGPGTRLTVT.

V usage is TRBV4-3 and J usage is TRBJ2-1; 13 bases map to TRBD2. J was trimmed by 4 bases and V by 4 bases; bases with no gene match: 1. Germline CDR1 and CDR2: LGHNA and YSLEER. The CDR3 has 15 residues. The CDR3 coding sequence is TGCGCCAGCAGCCGGACTAGCGGGGGTTACAATGAGCAGTTCTTC. Its translation: CASSRTSGGYNEQFF.